These 18 T cell receptor beta chains were sequenced from one sample in a study of cytomegalovirus exposure and HLA in healthy donors. Primers for the PCR totalled 60 Vbeta and 13 Jbeta. Clones were read by immunoSEQ multiplex PCR, and TCRdb kept only the in-frame ones, dropping some. This table has approximately 180,000 clones, approximately 80% appearing once. Input material: PBMCs. All receptors derive from a man between 25 and 39 years old in good health and CMV-seropositive.

The DNA for the CDR3 is TGTGCCAGCAGTTTAATCATCGGAGAGACCCAGTACTTC. It yields the protein CASSLIIGETQYF. The V and J genes are TRBV27 and TRBJ2-5, with D unresolved. The CDR3 runs to 13 residues. Deletions cut 2 bases from V and 4 bases from J, with 8 bases between. The germline V gene encodes CDR1 MNHEY and CDR2 SMNVEV (reference sequence).

The CDR3 reads CAWSVSGGNTEAFF. In DNA form, the CDR3 reads TGTGCCTGGAGTGTTTCGGGGGGCAACACTGAAGCTTTCTTT. The chain carries TRBV30 and TRBJ1-1; a weak D match, TRBD1 (6 bases). The CDR3 contains 14 residues. Germline loops: CDR1 GTSNPN, CDR2 SVGIG (reference sequence). V was cut by 0 bases and J by 2 bases, with 10 bases left in between.

V usage is TRBV20-1 and J usage is TRBJ2-5; no clear D gene. Germline V gives CDR1 DFQATT, CDR2 SNEGSKA (reference sequence). The CDR3 sequence is 10 residues long. Between the trimmed V and J ends, which lost 4 bases and 5 bases, there was a span of 5 bases. The CDR3 sequence is CSAIRETQYF. The CDR3 bases are TGCAGTGCTATTCGGGAGACCCAGTACTTC.

The V call is TRBV7-9, the J call TRBJ1-3; 7 bases are a match to TRBD1. The CDR3 sequence is 15 residues long. CDR1 is SEHNR, CDR2 FQNEAQ, per germline (reference sequence). The trim removed 5 bases at V and 4 bases at J, leaving 8 bases unmatched. CDR3: CASSLWRGQGNTIYF. The DNA of the CDR3 is TGTGCCAGCAGCCTCTGGAGGGGGCAAGGAAACACCATATATTTT.

This chain joins TRBV5-6 and TRBJ1-1, with 7 bases matching TRBD1. Trimming removed 3 bases from V and 6 bases from J; junction bases left unmatched: 17. Germline CDR1 is SGHDT and CDR2 is YYEEEE. This CDR3 is built from 17 residues. The CDR3 here is CASSWRGRTPLGAEAFF. The CDR3 region has the DNA TGTGCCAGCAGCTGGAGGGGGCGGACCCCCTTAGGCGCTGAAGCTTTCTTT.

The chain is built from TRBV6-4 and TRBJ2-1; 9 bases line up with TRBD2. This CDR3 region has 13 residues. From germline, CDR1 is MRHNA and CDR2 SNTAGT. Trimming at V came to 9 bases and at J to 7 bases, leaving 7 bases not matched to a gene. CDR3 region: CASSLAGSNEQFF. The CDR3 nucleotides read TGTGCCAGTTCACTAGCGGGTTCGAATGAGCAGTTCTTC.

The V call is TRBV6-1, the J call TRBJ1-1; the D gene is possibly TRBD1 (6 bases). The CDR3 runs to 13 residues. V lost 1 base and J 5 bases, leaving 8 bases between the germline ends. Germline V lookup: CDR1 MNHNS, CDR2 SASEGT. In nucleotides, the CDR3 is TGTGCCAGCAGTGAAGAAGGGGGAACTGAAGCTTTCTTT. Amino acid sequence: CASSEEGGTEAFF.

The rearrangement joins TRBV28 to TRBJ2-3; D may be TRBD2 (5 bases). CDR1 MDHEN and CDR2 SYDVKM come from the germline V gene. The CDR3 has 15 residues. V was pared by 5 bases and J by 4 bases, with 16 bases between. The CDR3 DNA follows: TGTGCCAGCAGTCCGACCCCATCCGGGGCAGATACGCAGTATTTT. Amino acids: CASSPTPSGADTQYF.

The sample holds one count of this clone. The chain employs TRBV5-1 and TRBJ1-1; D ambiguous. The CDR3 loop spans 15 amino acids. CDR1 is SGHRS and CDR2 is YFSETQ in the germline V gene. V was shortened by 0 bases and J by 0 bases, with 9 bases between the two germline ends. This CDR3 reads CASSLEGGMNTEAFF. DNA for the CDR3: TGCGCCAGCAGCTTGGAGGGCGGGATGAACACTGAAGCTTTCTTT. Combining the CDR3 with reference TRBV5-1 and TRBJ1-1 gives the whole variable domain KAGVTQTPRYLIKTRGQQVTLSCSPISGHRSVSWYQQTPGQGLQFLFEYFSETQRNKGNFPGRFSGRQFSNSRSEMNVSTLELGDSALYLCASSLEGGMNTEAFFGQGTRLTVV.

The J gene is TRBJ1-2, the V gene TRBV5-5; tentatively, D is TRBD1 (6 bases). CDR1 and CDR2 (germline): SGHKS, YYEKEE (reference sequence). The CDR3 is 14 amino acids. Trimming shortened V by 0 bases and J by 8 bases, and 14 bases separated the two germline ends. The CDR3 DNA reads TGTGCCAGCAGCTTGGTGGAGGGGGAGGGCGGCTACACCTTC. Translating it yields CASSLVEGEGGYTF. Looking up the rest from reference TRBV5-5 and TRBJ1-2 gives the full variable domain: DAGVTQSPTHLIKTRGQQVTLRCSPISGHKSVSWYQQVLGQGPQFIFQYYEKEERGRGNFPDRFSARQFPNYSSELNVNALLLGDSALYLCASSLVEGEGGYTFGSGTRLTVV.

The chain employs TRBV19 and TRBJ2-7, with D perhaps matching TRBD2 (6 bases). Trimming took off 4 bases at V and 6 bases at J, with 19 bases between the two ends. Germline V gene lookup returns CDR1 LNHDA and CDR2 SQIVND (reference sequence). CDR3 length: 15 residues. The CDR3 nucleotides read TGTGCCAGTAGTAGAATCGGGAGCCGCGTCGGCGAGCAGTACTTC. Protein product: CASSRIGSRVGEQYF.

The V gene is TRBV6-5, the J gene TRBJ1-2; D unresolved. CDR1 and CDR2 from the germline V gene are MNHEY and SVGAGI. The CDR3 spans 13 residues. Trimming pared 0 bases from V and 2 bases from J, leaving 4 bases between. The DNA for the CDR3 is TGTGCCAGCAGTTACTCACAGAACTATGGCTACACCTTC. Amino acids: CASSYSQNYGYTF.

This chain joins TRBV28 and TRBJ2-7; 8 bases are shared with TRBD1. The V gene end was trimmed by 8 bases and the J gene end by 2 bases; junction bases not matched to a gene: 11. Germline CDR1 and CDR2: MDHEN and SYDVKM. This CDR3 has 15 residues. Here the CDR3 DNA reads TGTGCCAGCGGAGGGCCGGGACAGGCTACCTACGAGCAGTACTTC. As protein: CASGGPGQATYEQYF.

The chain has TRBV5-1 and TRBJ2-3; TRBD2 agrees at 15 bases. The germline gives CDR1 SGHRS, CDR2 YFSETQ. V gave up 4 bases and J gave up 2 bases; unmatched junction bases: 11. The CDR3 runs to 19 residues. The DNA of the CDR3 is TGCGCCAGCAGCACCGCTCGGACTAGCGGGAGGGCCATCACAGATACGCAGTATTTT. Encoded protein: CASSTARTSGRAITDTQYF.

The rearrangement links TRBV29-1 to TRBJ2-3; 7 nucleotides align to TRBD2. With 1 base clipped from V and 0 bases from J, the junction kept 4 bases outside the gene matches. CDR1 is SQVTM, CDR2 ANQGSEA, per germline. This CDR3 has 15 amino acids. The CDR3: CSVEARGISTDTQYF. Here the CDR3 DNA reads TGCAGCGTTGAAGCGCGGGGGATAAGCACAGATACGCAGTATTTT.

J is TRBJ1-1 and V is TRBV20-1; D gene unclear. This CDR3 is built from 11 residues. The V and J ends lost 7 bases and 6 bases respectively, with 12 bases between them. Germline CDR1 DFQATT, CDR2 SNEGSKA (reference sequence). Here the CDR3 DNA reads TGCAGTGGGTGGGGAGTCGCTGAAGCTTTCTTT. Its translation is CSGWGVAEAFF.

This clone is a singleton in its sample. The rearrangement joins TRBV14 to TRBJ1-2; 8 nucleotides line up with TRBD1. Germline-derived CDR1 and CDR2 are SGHDN and FVKESK. Losses at the gene ends were 4 bases for V and 4 bases for J; bases not matched to a gene: 2. CDR3 length equals 13 residues. DNA of the CDR3: TGTGCCAGCAGCCGACAGGGGCCCTATGGCTACACCTTC. Protein: CASSRQGPYGYTF.

This clone was seen once. V and J are TRBV19 and TRBJ1-2; 10 bases agree with TRBD1. The CDR3 has 14 residues. In germline, CDR1 is LNHDA, CDR2 SQIVND (reference sequence). The J segment lost 4 bases and the V segment lost 7 bases, leaving 6 bases of the junction unmatched. CDR3 amino acids: CASTWDRGGYGYTF. The CDR3 DNA reads TGTGCCAGTACATGGGACAGGGGAGGCTATGGCTACACCTTC. The variable domain in full, with the rest retrieved from reference TRBV19 and TRBJ1-2, is DGGITQSPKYLFRKEGQNVTLSCEQNLNHDAMYWYRQDPGQGLRLIYYSQIVNDFQKGDIAEGYSVSREKKESFPLTVTSAQKNPTAFYLCASTWDRGGYGYTFGSGTRLTVV.